This TCR beta chain was identified in a study of blood T cell repertoires in COVID-19. Study background: There were acute and convalescent COVID-19 samples, and they came from the United States, Italy and Spain.

Sequenced by immunoSEQ multiplex PCR; TCRdb stores in-frame clones only, minus some. The sample shows roughly 380,000 clones, approximately 91% of them seen only once. V shed 6 bases, J shed 2 bases, and the junction held 15 bases outside the gene matches. The germline V gene encodes CDR1 SGHDT and CDR2 YYEEEE. The CDR3 loop spans 18 amino acids. Across roughly 25 US areas, participants ranged in age from about 18 to 100 years. Researchers sorted participants into cohorts using their self-reported clinical history. The chain couples TRBV5-6 to TRBJ2-3, with TRBD2 identical over 10 bases. This receptor was identified in a woman aged 25 to 39 who had been exposed to COVID-19. Sequencing input: PBMCs or T cells enriched from blood (not recorded which). DNA for the CDR3: TGTGCCAGCACCCCTCGGAAGCGGGAGGGCCGGGTCACAGATACGCAGTATTTT. Translation: CASTPRKREGRVTDTQYF. The full variable domain, its missing parts supplied by reference TRBV5-6 and TRBJ2-3, is DAGVTQSPTHLIKTRGQQVTLRCSPKSGHDTVSWYQQALGQGPQFIFQYYEEEERQRGNFPDRFSGHQFPNYSSELNVNALLLGDSALYLCASTPRKREGRVTDTQYFGPGTRLTVL.